Listed here is a single T cell receptor beta chain. This entry comes from a study of patients and donors after allogeneic stem cell transplantation. TCRdb re-derived calls from the RT-PCR reads in MiXCR, one entry per CDR3 protein. Of 24,000 or so distinct CDR3 sequences in the sample, 25% to 35% were seen once. Germline V gives CDR1 KGHSH, CDR2 LQKENI. This CDR3 contains 14 residues. V lost 3 bases, J lost 1 base, and 9 bases lay in between. Sequenced material: blood, either unsorted or a sorted T cell fraction (not recorded which). The receptor was derived from a human donor who was either an allogeneic HSCT recipient or a stem cell or donor lymphocyte infusion donor (not recorded which). It is not recorded whose cells these are; they may come from a transplant donor. The chain recombines TRBV18 with TRBJ1-1; no firm D call. The CDR3: CASSPKSENTEAFF. CDR3 in DNA: TGTGCCAGCTCACCGAAAAGTGAGAACACTGAAGCTTTCTTT.